These T cell receptor beta chains were read from a single sample in a study of breast tumors, draining lymph nodes, adjacent tissues. Each CDR3 protein gets one entry after TCRdb re-called the multiplex PCR reads with MiXCR. The table shows around 250,000 distinct CDR3 sequences, with around 34% occurring only once. The sequenced sample consisted of axillary lymph node tissue. The origin of the receptors is a female donor with breast cancer. Some clones in this sample may be carry-over from other donors' samples. Each CDR3 is given with its conserved first and last residue. Each record gives: CDR3 protein, clone size, J gene, V gene. Clone size, where shown, is once, few, many, or a class for clones that have expanded.

cdr3_aa: CASSVGRDRVYEQYF
clone_size: many
j_call: TRBJ2-7
v_call: TRBV9

cdr3_aa: CASRGQGADTQYF
clone_size: many
j_call: TRBJ2-3
v_call: TRBV11-3

cdr3_aa: CASSLGSGGANVLTF
clone_size: few
j_call: TRBJ2-6
v_call: TRBV7-2

cdr3_aa: CASSLQGQGREAFF
clone_size: few
j_call: TRBJ1-1
v_call: TRBV4-1

cdr3_aa: CASSTKQGTTGELFF
clone_size: many
j_call: TRBJ2-2
v_call: TRBV7-2

cdr3_aa: CASIEGTYEQYF
clone_size: many
j_call: TRBJ2-7
v_call: TRBV6-1

cdr3_aa: CASSWGPKYGYTF
clone_size: many
j_call: TRBJ1-2
v_call: TRBV12-3/TRBV12-4

cdr3_aa: CSVGPSGTENEKLFF
clone_size: many
j_call: TRBJ1-4
v_call: TRBV29-1

cdr3_aa: CASSSLSGLRTNYGYTF
clone_size: -
j_call: TRBJ1-2
v_call: TRBV2

cdr3_aa: CSANLGQGGEKLFF
clone_size: -
j_call: TRBJ1-4
v_call: TRBV20-1

cdr3_aa: CSARLAGTNIQYF
clone_size: -
j_call: TRBJ2-4
v_call: TRBV20-1

cdr3_aa: CASRTAILYNSPLHF
clone_size: -
j_call: TRBJ1-6
v_call: TRBV24-1

cdr3_aa: CASSVAGRAHEQYF
clone_size: many
j_call: TRBJ2-7
v_call: TRBV9

cdr3_aa: CSATGLAGPTDTQYF
clone_size: -
j_call: TRBJ2-3
v_call: TRBV20-1

cdr3_aa: CASSPPFGDRGTGATEAFF
clone_size: -
j_call: TRBJ1-1
v_call: TRBV7-9

cdr3_aa: CASSVGSRVYQEKLVF
clone_size: -
j_call: TRBJ1-4
v_call: TRBV9

cdr3_aa: CASSPGLAGDYEQYF
clone_size: -
j_call: TRBJ2-7
v_call: TRBV19

cdr3_aa: CASSRLAGGEDYNEQFF
clone_size: -
j_call: TRBJ2-1
v_call: TRBV7-8

cdr3_aa: CASSPLGFSGNTIYF
clone_size: many
j_call: TRBJ1-3
v_call: TRBV9

cdr3_aa: CAAATEHNTGELFF
clone_size: many
j_call: TRBJ2-2
v_call: TRBV10-3

cdr3_aa: CASSHGQANTYEQYF
clone_size: many
j_call: TRBJ2-7
v_call: TRBV6-4

cdr3_aa: CSARDPSARGRAYQPQHF
clone_size: -
j_call: TRBJ1-5
v_call: TRBV20-1

cdr3_aa: CASSPGQRSNQPQHF
clone_size: -
j_call: TRBJ1-5
v_call: TRBV7-8

cdr3_aa: CASRNLGQGARKYGYTF
clone_size: many
j_call: TRBJ1-2
v_call: TRBV19

cdr3_aa: CASRTGAWSNEKLFF
clone_size: many
j_call: TRBJ1-4
v_call: TRBV5-1

cdr3_aa: CASSLSASPGTQYF
clone_size: once
j_call: TRBJ2-5
v_call: TRBV27

cdr3_aa: CASSFQGKGYTF
clone_size: many
j_call: TRBJ1-2
v_call: TRBV5-5

cdr3_aa: CASSQGYNRGNQPQHF
clone_size: many
j_call: TRBJ1-5
v_call: TRBV3-1

cdr3_aa: CASSFDRGTDTQYF
clone_size: many
j_call: TRBJ2-3
v_call: TRBV3-1

cdr3_aa: CATSDRQGYGYTF
clone_size: many
j_call: TRBJ1-2
v_call: TRBV24-1

cdr3_aa: CASSVGGGGTYEQYF
clone_size: many
j_call: TRBJ2-7
v_call: TRBV9

cdr3_aa: CASSLGDTTHYGYTF
clone_size: many
j_call: TRBJ1-2
v_call: TRBV5-1

cdr3_aa: CASSLTSVSLETQYF
clone_size: many
j_call: TRBJ2-5
v_call: TRBV7-2

cdr3_aa: CASSPDRVGTGELLF
clone_size: -
j_call: TRBJ2-2
v_call: TRBV18

cdr3_aa: CASTTRTGGIFYNEQFF
clone_size: -
j_call: TRBJ2-1
v_call: TRBV6-2/TRBV6-3

cdr3_aa: CASSLFPGGRETQYF
clone_size: -
j_call: TRBJ2-5
v_call: TRBV7-9

cdr3_aa: CAWRVSSNQPQHF
clone_size: many
j_call: TRBJ1-5
v_call: TRBV30

cdr3_aa: CASSLGGQQETQYF
clone_size: -
j_call: TRBJ2-5
v_call: TRBV5-1

cdr3_aa: CASTPAGTSNQPQHF
clone_size: few
j_call: TRBJ1-5
v_call: TRBV6-1

cdr3_aa: CASSPPYGANVLTF
clone_size: -
j_call: TRBJ2-6
v_call: TRBV6-5

cdr3_aa: CASAQSLAASTDTQYF
clone_size: many
j_call: TRBJ2-3
v_call: TRBV7-2

cdr3_aa: CASSEGGALGYTF
clone_size: -
j_call: TRBJ1-2
v_call: TRBV2

cdr3_aa: CASSFGSPNEKLFF
clone_size: many
j_call: TRBJ1-4
v_call: TRBV5-1

cdr3_aa: CASSSGTRLQYF
clone_size: many
j_call: TRBJ2-7
v_call: TRBV12-3/TRBV12-4

cdr3_aa: CASSLSGTSGTDTQYF
clone_size: -
j_call: TRBJ2-3
v_call: TRBV5-1

cdr3_aa: CASSHDRGIENEQFF
clone_size: many
j_call: TRBJ2-1
v_call: TRBV4-3

cdr3_aa: CASSKRENTGELFF
clone_size: many
j_call: TRBJ2-2
v_call: TRBV12-3/TRBV12-4

cdr3_aa: CASSITGTGTYEQYF
clone_size: many
j_call: TRBJ2-7
v_call: TRBV19

cdr3_aa: CASSDGTHGGPIYEQYF
clone_size: many
j_call: TRBJ2-7
v_call: TRBV10-1

cdr3_aa: CASSQRRGSGGNTGELFF
clone_size: few
j_call: TRBJ2-2
v_call: TRBV3-1

cdr3_aa: CASSEALRGGERFF
clone_size: many
j_call: TRBJ1-4
v_call: TRBV6-1

cdr3_aa: CSASTPGVRANYGYTF
clone_size: many
j_call: TRBJ1-2
v_call: TRBV20-1

cdr3_aa: CAGSTTGNTGDTQYF
clone_size: -
j_call: TRBJ2-3
v_call: TRBV2

cdr3_aa: CASSLETRESSYNEQFF
clone_size: many
j_call: TRBJ2-1
v_call: TRBV7-6

cdr3_aa: CAISEDVAAYNEQFF
clone_size: -
j_call: TRBJ2-1
v_call: TRBV10-3

cdr3_aa: CASSGDREWYTF
clone_size: few
j_call: TRBJ1-2
v_call: TRBV19

cdr3_aa: CSAVTSGRRTGELFF
clone_size: many
j_call: TRBJ2-2
v_call: TRBV20-1

cdr3_aa: CAWERVVEEKLFF
clone_size: many
j_call: TRBJ1-4
v_call: TRBV30

cdr3_aa: CASTPGWNNQPQHF
clone_size: many
j_call: TRBJ1-5
v_call: TRBV19